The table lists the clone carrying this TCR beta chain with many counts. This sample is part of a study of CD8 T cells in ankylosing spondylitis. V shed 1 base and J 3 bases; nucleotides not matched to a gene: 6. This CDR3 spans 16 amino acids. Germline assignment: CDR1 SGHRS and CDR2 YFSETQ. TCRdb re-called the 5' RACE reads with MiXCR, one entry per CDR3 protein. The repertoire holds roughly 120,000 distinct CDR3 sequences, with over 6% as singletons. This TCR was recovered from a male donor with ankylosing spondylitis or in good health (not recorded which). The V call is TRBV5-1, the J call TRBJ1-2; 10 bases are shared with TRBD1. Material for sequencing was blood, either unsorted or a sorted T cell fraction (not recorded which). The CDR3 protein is CASSLRQGARDYGYTF. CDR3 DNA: TGCGCCAGCAGCTTGAGACAGGGGGCAAGGGACTATGGCTACACCTTC.